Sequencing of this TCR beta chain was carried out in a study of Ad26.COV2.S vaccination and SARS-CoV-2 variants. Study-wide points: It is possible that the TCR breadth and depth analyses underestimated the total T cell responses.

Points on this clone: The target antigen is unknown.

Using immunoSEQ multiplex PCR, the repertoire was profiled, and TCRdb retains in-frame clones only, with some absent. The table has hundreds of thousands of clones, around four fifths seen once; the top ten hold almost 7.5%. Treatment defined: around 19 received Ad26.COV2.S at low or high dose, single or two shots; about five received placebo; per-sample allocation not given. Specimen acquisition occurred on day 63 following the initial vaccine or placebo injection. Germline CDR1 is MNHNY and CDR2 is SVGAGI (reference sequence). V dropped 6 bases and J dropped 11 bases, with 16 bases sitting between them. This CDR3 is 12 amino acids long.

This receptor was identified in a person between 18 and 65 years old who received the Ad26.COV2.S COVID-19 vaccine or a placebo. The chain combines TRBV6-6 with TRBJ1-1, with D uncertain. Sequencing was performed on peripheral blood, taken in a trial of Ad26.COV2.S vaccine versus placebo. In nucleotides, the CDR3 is TGTGCCAGCAGCGTACTAGTAGGATTTGCTTTCTTT. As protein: CASSVLVGFAFF.